The next 29 T cell receptor beta chains were all read from a single sample in a study of blood T cells in healthy people across ages. A second PCR of roughly 7 to 11 cycles used a sample-barcoded 5' primer and a J-beta primer mix. TCRdb re-called the 5' RACE reads through MiXCR, storing one row per CDR3 protein. The table has some 320,000 distinct CDR3 sequences, around 30% seen once. Sequenced material: blood. The receptors here all came from a woman between 70 and 85 years old in good health.

This clonotype was found a few times. The gene calls are TRBV11-1 and TRBJ2-5, with D perhaps TRBD2 (6 bases). CDR1 is SGHAT and CDR2 is FQDESV in the germline V gene (reference sequence). V lost 5 bases and J 4 bases, leaving 17 bases between the germline ends. The CDR3 loop spans 15 amino acids. The DNA for the CDR3 is TGTGCCAGCAGCCCCCACGGTCCAGCGGGAGAGACCCAGTACTTC. Its protein product is CASSPHGPAGETQYF.

CDR3 nucleotide sequence: TGCAGTGCTAGTGAAGGCCTGGGGGAGCAGTTCTTC. It translates to CSASEGLGEQFF. This chain joins TRBV20-1 and TRBJ2-5; no clear D. The last part of the DNA fits TRBJ2-1 better; the J call may be wrong. Germline CDR1 reads DFQATT; CDR2 reads SNEGSKA (reference sequence). The CDR3 is 12 amino acids.

This clonotype was seen more than once but under ten times. J is TRBJ1-2 and V is TRBV29-1; D ambiguous. V gave up 2 bases and J gave up 8 bases, with 6 bases separating them. The CDR3 is made up of 10 amino acids. Per germline, CDR1 SQVTM and CDR2 ANQGSEA. CDR3 DNA: TGCAGCGTTGAATTTGGAGGCTACACCTTC. Translation: CSVEFGGYTF.

This chain links TRBV12-3 or TRBV12-4 with TRBJ2-5, with D uncertain. The CDR3 contains 15 residues. V lost 8 bases to trimming and J lost 0 bases, with 16 bases between them. Here the CDR3 DNA reads TGTGCCAGCTCGAAACGTCAACCTTACCAAGAGACCCAGTACTTC. It translates to CASSKRQPYQETQYF.

The chain has TRBV6-2 or TRBV6-3 and TRBJ2-5, with D uncertain. V lost 2 bases and J 6 bases, leaving 10 bases between the germline ends. CDR3 size: 13 residues. In germline, CDR1 is MNHEY, CDR2 SVGEGT. The CDR3 reads CASSYGEDQTQYF. The CDR3 DNA sequence: TGTGCCAGCAGTTACGGGGAAGATCAGACCCAGTACTTC.

In this sample, this clonotype turned up many times. The rearrangement uses TRBV9 and TRBJ1-6; TRBD1 is a possible D gene (6 bases). Germline loops: CDR1 SGDLS, CDR2 YYNGEE. V was shortened by 3 bases and J by 10 bases, with 17 bases between the two germline ends. This CDR3 has 15 residues. The CDR3 DNA sequence: TGTGCCAGCAGCGCAACAGGGAATTCGGCGTCACCCCTCCACTTT. Translating it yields CASSATGNSASPLHF.

This clonotype was counted ten times or more. J is TRBJ2-7 and V is TRBV11-2; TRBD1 matches 8 bases. V was pared by 6 bases and J by 3 bases, with 10 bases of the junction left unmatched. Germline V gene data show CDR1 as SGHAT and CDR2 as FQNNGV. The CDR3 has 15 amino acids. For the CDR3, the DNA is TGTGCCAGCAGGACTTACAGGGGGTTTAGCTACGAGCAGTACTTC. Translation gives CASRTYRGFSYEQYF.

This clonotype was seen ten or more times. The genes are TRBV5-1 and TRBJ2-3; the match to TRBD1 covers 7 bases. Per germline, CDR1 SGHRS and CDR2 YFSETQ. There are 15 residues in the CDR3. V was clipped by 4 bases and J by 0 bases; unmatched bases: 5. The CDR3 bases are TGCGCCAGCAGCAAAGGACAGGAAAGCACAGATACGCAGTATTTT. Residues: CASSKGQESTDTQYF.

The genes are TRBV12-3 or TRBV12-4 and TRBJ2-1; D might be TRBD2 (6 bases). Trimming took 6 bases from V and 6 from J, leaving 12 bases between them. The CDR3 is made up of 13 amino acids. CDR3 region: CASRIAASNEQFF. CDR3 DNA sequence: TGTGCCAGCAGAATAGCGGCTTCCAATGAGCAGTTCTTC.

V is TRBV6-6 and J is TRBJ1-4, with D possibly being TRBD1 (5 bases). Germline V gives CDR1 MNHNY, CDR2 SVGAGI (reference sequence). The CDR3 contains 12 residues. Trimming took off 8 bases at V and 7 bases at J, with 11 bases between the two ends. CDR3 in DNA: TGTGCCAGCCAAAAAGGGGCTGAAAAACTGTTTTTT. Translated, it gives CASQKGAEKLFF.

CDR3 DNA sequence: TGCGCCAGCAGCCTGACAGGGGGTAGCCACGAGCAGTACTTC. It is translated as CASSLTGGSHEQYF. The rearrangement uses TRBV5-1 and TRBJ2-7; TRBD1 agrees at 9 bases. The germline V gene encodes CDR1 SGHRS and CDR2 YFSETQ. The V and J ends lost 4 bases and 5 bases, in that order; junction bases with no gene match: 7. The CDR3 totals 14 residues.

The CDR3: CSVNKADTQYF. The CDR3 nucleotides are TGCAGCGTTAACAAGGCAGATACGCAGTATTTT. This chain uses TRBV20-1 with TRBJ2-3, with D unresolved. Germline CDR1 reads DFQATT; CDR2 reads SNEGSKA (reference sequence). This CDR3 has 11 residues.

This clonotype occurred a few times. An end of the junction does not agree with germline; a read error may underlie this. The rearrangement uses TRBV7-2 and TRBJ1-2; possible D gene TRBD1, 5 bases. The V gene's germline CDR1 is SGHTA and CDR2 FQGNSA. This CDR3 is built from 15 residues. CDR3 loop: CASSLGGPGLYGHTF. CDR3 nucleotide sequence: TGTGCCAGCAGCTTAGGGGGCCCTGGTCTCTATGGCCACACCTTC.

The rearrangement links TRBV3-1 to TRBJ2-7; possibly TRBD1 for D (6 bases). Germline V gene data show CDR1 as LGHDT and CDR2 as YNNKEL (reference sequence). Trimming left V 4 bases short and J 3 bases short, with 19 bases between. The CDR3 extends over 16 amino acids. The CDR3 DNA follows: TGTGCCAGCAGCCCTACCAGACAGGTCCTGAGCTACGAGCAGTACTTC. The encoded protein is CASSPTRQVLSYEQYF.

This clonotype turned up a few times. The chain combines TRBV20-1 with TRBJ2-5, with 7 bases aligning to TRBD1. Germline V gene sequence: CDR1 DFQATT, CDR2 SNEGSKA (reference sequence). J gave up 7 bases and V 6 bases, and 5 bases lay outside the gene matches. The CDR3 is 11 residues long. The CDR3 bases are TGCAGTGCCTACAGGGGCATGACCCAGTACTTC. Translation: CSAYRGMTQYF.

V gene TRBV6-1 combines with J gene TRBJ1-1; possibly TRBD1 for D (6 bases). This CDR3 region has 15 residues. Trimming left V 6 bases short and J 1 base short, with 15 bases between. Germline V lookup: CDR1 MNHNS, CDR2 SASEGT. CDR3 sequence reads: CASSIYGQKNTEAFF. CDR3 sequence (DNA): TGTGCCAGCAGCATCTATGGACAGAAGAACACTGAAGCTTTCTTT.

The sample holds a few counts of this clonotype. The V call is TRBV7-2, the J call TRBJ1-2; 10 bases are shared with TRBD1. V dropped 0 bases and J dropped 8; count of bases not matched to a gene: 6. Germline V gene data show CDR1 as SGHTA and CDR2 as FQGNSA. The CDR3 is 15 amino acids. The CDR3 sequence: CASSLAGGQGYGYTF. CDR3 coding DNA: TGTGCCAGCAGCTTAGCGGGGGGACAGGGGTACGGCTACACCTTC.

This clonotype appeared many times. At one boundary the junction diverges from the germline segment, which might be a read error. The J gene is TRBJ2-5, the V gene TRBV6-6; no clear D gene. Germline assignment: CDR1 MNHNY and CDR2 SVGAGI (reference sequence). The CDR3 has 13 amino acids. CDR3 nucleotide sequence: TGTGCCAGCAGCTACTATATCCAAGAGACCCAGTACTTC. Translation: CASSYYIQETQYF.

This clonotype was seen a handful of times. The chain has TRBV12-3 or TRBV12-4 and TRBJ1-5; 9 bases fit TRBD1. The CDR3 runs 15 residues. Germline trimming cut 6 bases from V and 4 bases from J; bases unmatched to any gene: 7. In DNA, the CDR3 is TGTGCCAGCAGGCCTGGGGACAGGGAAAATCAGCCCCAGCATTTT. This gives the protein CASRPGDRENQPQHF.

V usage is TRBV5-1 and J usage is TRBJ2-3, with 8 nucleotides matching TRBD2. This CDR3 comprises 15 residues. The trim removed 4 bases at V and 0 bases at J, leaving 4 bases unmatched. From germline, CDR1 is SGHRS and CDR2 YFSETQ. The CDR3 region has the DNA TGCGCCAGCAGCGGGACTAGTAAGAGCACAGATACGCAGTATTTT. It is translated as CASSGTSKSTDTQYF.

This clonotype was seen repeatedly, ten times or more. This rearrangement joins TRBV20-1 to TRBJ2-1, with 7 bases that match TRBD2. V shed 6 bases and J 12 bases; nucleotides not matched to a gene: 8. CDR1 is DFQATT and CDR2 is SNEGSKA in the germline V gene (reference sequence). This CDR3 comprises 11 residues. The CDR3 loop is CSAPTGGRQFF. The CDR3 nucleotides are TGCAGTGCCCCCACGGGAGGCCGGCAGTTCTTC.

V gene TRBV20-1 combines with J gene TRBJ2-1; D is possibly TRBD2 (5 bases). Germline loops: CDR1 DFQATT, CDR2 SNEGSKA (reference sequence). V lost 0 bases and J lost 4, with 16 bases in between. The CDR3 sequence is 16 residues long. The CDR3 loop is CSARDRGSAAYNEQFF. The DNA for the CDR3 is TGCAGTGCTAGAGATCGGGGATCAGCCGCATACAATGAGCAGTTCTTC.

J is TRBJ2-7 and V is TRBV28, with a weak D call TRBD2 (5 bases). With 4 bases removed from V and 0 bases from J, the gap between germline ends came to 16 bases. The germline CDR1 and CDR2 sequences are MDHEN and SYDVKM. This CDR3 contains 16 residues. The CDR3 reads CASSSLGDYTSYEQYF. DNA of the CDR3: TGTGCCAGCAGTTCCCTCGGTGACTACACCTCCTACGAGCAGTACTTC.

V usage is TRBV2 and J usage is TRBJ2-6; D not certain. CDR1 and CDR2 from the germline V gene are SNHLY and FYNNEI. V lost 6 bases and J lost 0, with 6 bases in between. This CDR3 has 14 residues. The DNA for the CDR3 is TGTGCCAGCAGGGGGTCCTCTGGGGCCAACGTCCTGACTTTC. Translated: CASRGSSGANVLTF.

This clonotype was observed a handful of times. The V gene is TRBV29-1, the J gene TRBJ2-1; TRBD2 matches 11 bases. The CDR3 is made up of 14 amino acids. The germline V gene has CDR1 SQVTM and CDR2 ANQGSEA. Trimming at V came to 7 bases and at J to 4 bases, leaving 6 bases not matched to a gene. This chain's CDR3 is CSGLTSGRYNEQFF. The CDR3 bases are TGCAGCGGACTTACTAGCGGGAGATACAATGAGCAGTTCTTC.

The rearrangement uses TRBV28 and TRBJ1-2, with TRBD1 as a possible D gene (5 bases). Germline lookup yields CDR1 MDHEN and CDR2 SYDVKM. The CDR3 consists of 16 residues. The V end lost 7 bases, the J end lost 0 bases, and 18 bases lay between the germline ends. The CDR3 DNA reads TGTGCCAGCACCCAAGGGTACGGGGCGTCTAACTATGGCTACACCTTC. The encoded protein is CASTQGYGASNYGYTF.

The chain recombines TRBV9 with TRBJ2-5; a possible D gene is TRBD2 (5 bases). The end of the DNA is better explained by TRBJ2-1, so the J call may be wrong. The CDR3 covers 15 residues. Germline values: CDR1 SGDLS, CDR2 YYNGEE. CDR3 amino acids: CASSVEGSHSNEQFF. Here the CDR3 DNA reads TGTGCCAGCAGCGTTGAGGGATCCCACTCCAATGAGCAGTTCTTC.

This clonotype was counted only a few times. The rearrangement joins TRBV29-1 to TRBJ2-5; D is undetermined. This CDR3 contains 12 residues. The germline CDR1 and CDR2 sequences are SQVTM and ANQGSEA. V lost 2 bases, J lost 9 bases, and 13 bases lay in between. The CDR3 nucleotides read TGCAGCGTTGAATCTGAAAGAGACTCCCAGTACTTC. This codes for CSVESERDSQYF. Filled out from reference TRBV29-1 and TRBJ2-5, the complete variable domain reads SAVISQKPSRDICQRGTSLTIQCQVDSQVTMMFWYRQQPGQSLTLIATANQGSEATYESGFVIDKFPISRPNLTFSTLTVSNMSPEDSSIYLCSVESERDSQYFGPGTRLLVL.

CDR3 DNA: TGTGCCAGCTCATCCGGACAGACCTACGAGCAGTACTTC. Translated, it gives CASSSGQTYEQYF. The chain combines TRBV18 with TRBJ2-7; maybe TRBD1 (6 bases). The CDR3 consists of 13 residues. V was pared by 5 bases and J by 2 bases, with 10 bases between. CDR1 is KGHSH, CDR2 LQKENI, per germline.